This T cell receptor beta chain was captured in a study of blood T cells in healthy people across ages. Study-level information: Per two T cells, template switching captured roughly one barcoded beta molecule.

CDR3 size: 14 residues. The ends were cut back, 6 bases at V and 5 bases at J, with 19 bases in the middle. Looked up from germline, CDR1 is DFQATT and CDR2 is SNEGSKA (reference sequence). Sample-barcoded 5' priming and a J-beta primer mix drove a second PCR of about 6 to 12 cycles. TCRdb fed the 5' RACE reads into MiXCR, producing one record per CDR3 protein. The repertoire holds some 760,000 distinct CDR3 sequences, with 25% as singletons. These data were also reused for a study on T cells of mothers and their children.

Sequencing was done on a sample of blood. This sequence joins TRBV20-1 and TRBJ2-5; D is perhaps TRBD2 (6 bases). The clonotype originates from a boy aged 10-17 years in good health. CDR3 protein: CSAKMGGAEETQYF. The CDR3, as DNA: TGCAGTGCAAAAATGGGCGGGGCGGAGGAGACCCAGTACTTC.